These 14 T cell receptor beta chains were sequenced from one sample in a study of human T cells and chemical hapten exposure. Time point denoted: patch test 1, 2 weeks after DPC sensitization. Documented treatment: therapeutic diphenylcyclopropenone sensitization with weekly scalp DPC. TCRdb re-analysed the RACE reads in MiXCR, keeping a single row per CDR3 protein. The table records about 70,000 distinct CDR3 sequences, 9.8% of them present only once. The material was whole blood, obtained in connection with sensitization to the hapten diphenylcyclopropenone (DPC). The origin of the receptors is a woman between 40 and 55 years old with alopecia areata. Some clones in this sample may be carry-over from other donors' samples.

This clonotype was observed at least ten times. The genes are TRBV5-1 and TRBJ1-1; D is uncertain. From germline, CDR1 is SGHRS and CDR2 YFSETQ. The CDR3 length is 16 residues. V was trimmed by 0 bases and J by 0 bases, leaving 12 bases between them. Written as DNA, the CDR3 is TGCGCCAGCAGCTTGGAGCCCCCTTTCATGAACACTGAAGCTTTCTTT. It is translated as CASSLEPPFMNTEAFF.

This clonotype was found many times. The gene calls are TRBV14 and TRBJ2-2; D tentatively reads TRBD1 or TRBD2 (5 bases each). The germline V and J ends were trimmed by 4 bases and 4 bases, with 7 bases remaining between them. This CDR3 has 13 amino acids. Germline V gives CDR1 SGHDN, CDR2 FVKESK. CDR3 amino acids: CASSRDLTGELFF. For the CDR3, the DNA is TGTGCCAGCAGCCGGGACCTCACCGGGGAGCTGTTTTTT.

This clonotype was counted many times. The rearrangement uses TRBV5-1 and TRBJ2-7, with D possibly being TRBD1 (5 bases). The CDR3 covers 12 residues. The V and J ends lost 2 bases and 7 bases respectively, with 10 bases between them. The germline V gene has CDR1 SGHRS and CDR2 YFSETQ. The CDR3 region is CASSFQGWEQYF. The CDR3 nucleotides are TGCGCCAGCAGCTTTCAGGGCTGGGAGCAGTACTTC. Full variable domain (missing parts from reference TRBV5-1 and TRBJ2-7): KAGVTQTPRYLIKTRGQQVTLSCSPISGHRSVSWYQQTPGQGLQFLFEYFSETQRNKGNFPGRFSGRQFSNSRSEMNVSTLELGDSALYLCASSFQGWEQYFGPGTRLTVT.

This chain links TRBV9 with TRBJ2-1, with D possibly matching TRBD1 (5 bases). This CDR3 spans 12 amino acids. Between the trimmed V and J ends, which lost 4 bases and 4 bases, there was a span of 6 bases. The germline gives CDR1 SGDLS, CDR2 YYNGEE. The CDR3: CASSSGYNEQFF. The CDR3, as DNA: TGTGCCAGCAGCTCAGGGTACAATGAGCAGTTCTTC.

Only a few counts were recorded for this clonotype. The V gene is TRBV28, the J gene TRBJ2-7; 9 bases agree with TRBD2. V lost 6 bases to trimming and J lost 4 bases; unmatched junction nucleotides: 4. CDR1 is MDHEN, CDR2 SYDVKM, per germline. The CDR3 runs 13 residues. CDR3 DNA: TGTGCCAGCAGGACTAGCGGCCAGTACGAGCAGTACTTC. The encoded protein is CASRTSGQYEQYF.

The CDR3 here is CASSQDEVRGSYTF. The CDR3 DNA reads TGTGCCAGCAGCCAAGATGAGGTCCGGGGAAGCTACACCTTC. The chain employs TRBV4-2 and TRBJ1-2; no firm D call. There are 14 residues in the CDR3. Germline values: CDR1 LGHNA, CDR2 YNFKEQ. V gave up 0 bases and J gave up 9 bases, with 14 bases separating them.

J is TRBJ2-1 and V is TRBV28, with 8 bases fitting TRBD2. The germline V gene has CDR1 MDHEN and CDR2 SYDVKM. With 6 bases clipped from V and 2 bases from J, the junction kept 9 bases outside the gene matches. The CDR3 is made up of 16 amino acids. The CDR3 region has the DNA TGTGCCAGCAGGCGATATAGCGGGGCGGCCTACAATGAGCAGTTCTTC. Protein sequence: CASRRYSGAAYNEQFF.

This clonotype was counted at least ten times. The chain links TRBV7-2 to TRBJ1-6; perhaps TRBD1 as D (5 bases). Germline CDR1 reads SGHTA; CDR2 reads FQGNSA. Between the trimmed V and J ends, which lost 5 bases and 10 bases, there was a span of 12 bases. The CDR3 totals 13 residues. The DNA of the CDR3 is TGTGCCAGCAGCCCGGACCGGGGCTCACCCCTCCACTTT. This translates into CASSPDRGSPLHF.

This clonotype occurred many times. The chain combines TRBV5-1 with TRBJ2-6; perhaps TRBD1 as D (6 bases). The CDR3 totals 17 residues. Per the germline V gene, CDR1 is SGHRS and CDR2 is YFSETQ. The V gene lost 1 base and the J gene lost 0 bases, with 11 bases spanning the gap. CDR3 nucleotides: TGCGCCAGCAGCTTGCTACAGGGAACCTCTGGGGCCAACGTCCTGACTTTC. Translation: CASSLLQGTSGANVLTF.

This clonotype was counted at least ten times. The chain's CDR3 is CAWSGHRLNTEAFF. The CDR3 DNA follows: TGTGCCTGGAGTGGGCACAGGTTGAACACTGAAGCTTTCTTT. The chain has TRBV30 and TRBJ1-1, with D possibly TRBD1 on 5 matching bases. CDR1 GTSNPN and CDR2 SVGIG come from the germline V gene (reference sequence). The CDR3 is made up of 14 amino acids. V lost 1 base and J lost 0, with 9 bases in between.

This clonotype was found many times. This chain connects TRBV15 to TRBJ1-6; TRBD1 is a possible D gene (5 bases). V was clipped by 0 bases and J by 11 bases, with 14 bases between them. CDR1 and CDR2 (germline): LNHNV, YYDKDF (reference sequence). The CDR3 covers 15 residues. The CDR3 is CATSRDQGLPTPLHF. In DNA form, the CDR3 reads TGTGCCACCAGCAGAGATCAGGGACTACCGACACCCCTCCACTTT.

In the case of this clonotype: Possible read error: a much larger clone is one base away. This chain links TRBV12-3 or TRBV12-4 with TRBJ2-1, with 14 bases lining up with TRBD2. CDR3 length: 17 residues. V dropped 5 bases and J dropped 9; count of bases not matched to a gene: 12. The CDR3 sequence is CASSRYLTSGGVSEQFF. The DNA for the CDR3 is TGTGCCAGCAGTCGCTACCTGACTAGCGGGGGGGTCAGTGAGCAGTTCTTC.

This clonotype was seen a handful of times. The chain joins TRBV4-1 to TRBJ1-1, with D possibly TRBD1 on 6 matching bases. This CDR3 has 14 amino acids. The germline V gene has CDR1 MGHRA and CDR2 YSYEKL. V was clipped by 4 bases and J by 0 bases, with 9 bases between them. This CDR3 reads CASSPRQVNTEAFF. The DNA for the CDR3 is TGCGCCAGCAGCCCCCGACAGGTGAACACTGAAGCTTTCTTT.

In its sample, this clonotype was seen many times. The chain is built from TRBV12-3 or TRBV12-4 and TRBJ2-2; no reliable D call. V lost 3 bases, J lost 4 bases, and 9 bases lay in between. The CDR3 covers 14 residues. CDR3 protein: CASSLTGPTGELFF. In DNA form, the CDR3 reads TGTGCCAGCAGTTTGACCGGGCCCACCGGGGAGCTGTTTTTT.